This is a list of T cell receptor beta chains from one sample in a study of shared clonotypes between healthy human individuals. Measured with immunoSEQ multiplex PCR; TCRdb has only the in-frame clones, and not every one. The sample has more than 1 million clones, about four fifths seen once. Material for sequencing was memory CD4+ T cells from PBMCs. These receptors came from a man aged 18 to 29 in good health. Some clones in this sample may be carry-over from other donors' samples. Each CDR3 is given with its conserved first and last residue. A D gene is named only where the DNA matches it firmly. Size values are once, few and many counts, or a class for expanded clones, and some rows have none.

V gene	D gene	clone size	J gene	CDR3 DNA	CDR3 protein
TRBV12-5	NA	NA	TRBJ1-1	TGTGCTAGTGGTTTTACCTCAGACGGTCTCACTGAAGCTTTCTTT	CASGFTSDGLTEAFF
TRBV5-4	NA	few	TRBJ1-1	TGTGCCAGCAGCTCCGAGAACACTGAAGCTTTCTTT	CASSSENTEAFF
TRBV18	NA	NA	TRBJ2-6	TGTGCCAGCTCACCTTCACCCCAGGGAACTGGGGCCAACGTCCTGACTTTC	CASSPSPQGTGANVLTF
TRBV2	TRBD1	NA	TRBJ1-1	TGTGCCAGCAGTAATGACAGGGGCACTGAAGCTTTCTTT	CASSNDRGTEAFF
TRBV5-1	TRBD1	NA	TRBJ1-1	TGCGCCAGCAGCCCGGGACAGTCCATGAACACTGAAGCTTTCTTT	CASSPGQSMNTEAFF
TRBV29-1	NA	NA	TRBJ2-3	TGCAGCGCCCCCGACTATTTCCGCACAGATACGCAGTATTTT	CSAPDYFRTDTQYF
TRBV11-1	NA	NA	TRBJ2-3	TGTGCCAGCAGCTTAGTCGCGACCACAGATACGCAGTATTTT	CASSLVATTDTQYF
TRBV15	NA	NA	TRBJ2-1	TGTGCCACCAGCAAGGGCCCTTTCGCTAGCAATGAGCAGTTCTTC	CATSKGPFASNEQFF
TRBV7-9	NA	NA	TRBJ1-2	TGTGCCAGCAGTCCCTGGACTGCCACAAAGGGCTATGGCTACACCTTC	CASSPWTATKGYGYTF
TRBV28	NA	many	TRBJ1-4	TGTGCCAGCAGTTTTTTAGGGGTTGCAACTAATGAAAAACTGTTTTTT	CASSFLGVATNEKLFF
TRBV30	NA	few	TRBJ2-7	TGTGCCGGAACGCGGCGGGGCTCCTATCCCCACGAGCAGTACTTC	CAGTRRGSYPHEQYF
TRBV5-6	NA	NA	TRBJ2-2	TGTGCCAGCAGTTGGGAGCGGACCGGGGAGCTGTTTTTT	CASSWERTGELFF
TRBV19	TRBD2	NA	TRBJ2-1	TGTGCCAGTACCCCGGGGCGCAAAAGCGGGAGTTTTGTTAATGAGCAGTTCTTC	CASTPGRKSGSFVNEQFF
TRBV28	TRBD2	few	TRBJ2-3	TGTGCCAGCAGTTCCCAATCTCTAGCGGGAGGGAGCACAGATACGCAGTATTTT	CASSSQSLAGGSTDTQYF
TRBV6-1	NA	NA	TRBJ1-2	TGTGCCAGCAGAACAGGGTATGGCGGCTACACCTTC	CASRTGYGGYTF
TRBV5-1	NA	NA	TRBJ2-2	TGCGCCAGCACCCGTATGGAGAACACCGGGGAGCTGTTTTTT	CASTRMENTGELFF
TRBV9	TRBD1	NA	TRBJ2-1	TGTGCCAGCAGCTCCCGGACAGGGGGTTACAATGAGCAGTTCTTC	CASSSRTGGYNEQFF
TRBV7-2	NA	NA	TRBJ2-2	TGTGCCAGCAGCTTAGTCCCTATAATCTGGGACACCGGGGAGCTGTTTTTT	CASSLVPIIWDTGELFF
TRBV6-5	NA	NA	TRBJ1-2	TGTGCCAGCAGTTACTCGGGGCAGTTCTATGGCTACACCTTC	CASSYSGQFYGYTF
TRBV7-9	TRBD1	NA	TRBJ1-2	TGTGCCAGCAGCCCGGGATCGGGACAGCTCTATGGCTACACCTTC	CASSPGSGQLYGYTF